One TCR beta chain is described in this entry. Its antigen is currently unknown. 5'RACE template switching produced TCR cDNA carrying a universal primer site and UMIs. Via MiXCR, TCRdb re-called the 5' RACE reads, giving one row per CDR3 protein. Seen here are fewer than 500,000 distinct CDR3 sequences, 15% to 20% observed once, and the top ten hold over 15%. This record comes from a study of T cells after yellow fever vaccination. Overall study findings and caveats: Clones from primary vaccination mostly reappeared after the booster (around 96% CD4, less than 90% CD8). High-abundance clonotypes from the bulk population could contaminate FACS-sorted repertoires.

Trimming removed 4 bases from V and 5 bases from J; junction bases left unmatched: 4. Germline-derived CDR1 and CDR2 are KGHDR and SFDVKD. This CDR3 is 14 amino acids long. The sequence was obtained from a man between 18 and 29 years old who received the YFV17D yellow fever vaccine. The sample consisted of PBMCs, taken before the yellow fever booster vaccination. The chain is built from TRBV24-1 and TRBJ1-2; 9 bases agree with TRBD1. The CDR3 DNA follows: TGTGCCACCAGTGAGACCGGGACAGGGTATGGCTACACCTTC. Encoded protein: CATSETGTGYGYTF.